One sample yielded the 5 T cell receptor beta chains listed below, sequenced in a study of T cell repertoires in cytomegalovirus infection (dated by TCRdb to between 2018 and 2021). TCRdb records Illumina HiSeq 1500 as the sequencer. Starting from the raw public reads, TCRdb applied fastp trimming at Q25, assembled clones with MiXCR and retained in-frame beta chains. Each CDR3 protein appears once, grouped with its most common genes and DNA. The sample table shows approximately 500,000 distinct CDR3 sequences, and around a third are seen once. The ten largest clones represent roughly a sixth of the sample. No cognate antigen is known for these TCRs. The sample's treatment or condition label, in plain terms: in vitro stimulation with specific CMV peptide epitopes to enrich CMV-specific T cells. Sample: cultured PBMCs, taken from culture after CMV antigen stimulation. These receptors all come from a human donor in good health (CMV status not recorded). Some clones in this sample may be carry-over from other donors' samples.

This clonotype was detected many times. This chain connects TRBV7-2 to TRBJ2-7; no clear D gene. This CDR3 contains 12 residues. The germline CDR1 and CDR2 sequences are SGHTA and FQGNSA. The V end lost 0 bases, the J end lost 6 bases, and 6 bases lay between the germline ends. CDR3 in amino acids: CASSLALGEQYF. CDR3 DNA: TGTGCCAGCAGCTTAGCGTTAGGCGAGCAGTACTTC.

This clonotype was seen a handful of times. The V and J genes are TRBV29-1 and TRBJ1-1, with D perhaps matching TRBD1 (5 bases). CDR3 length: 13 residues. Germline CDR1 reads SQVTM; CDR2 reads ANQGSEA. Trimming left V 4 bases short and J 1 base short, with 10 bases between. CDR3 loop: CSVGQIQNTEAFF. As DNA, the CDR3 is TGCAGCGTTGGACAGATCCAGAACACTGAAGCTTTCTTT.

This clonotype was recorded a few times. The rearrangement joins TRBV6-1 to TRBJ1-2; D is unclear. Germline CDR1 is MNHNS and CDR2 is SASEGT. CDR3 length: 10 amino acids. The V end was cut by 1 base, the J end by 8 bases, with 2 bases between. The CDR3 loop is CASSEEGYTF. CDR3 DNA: TGTGCCAGCAGTGAAGAAGGCTACACCTTC.

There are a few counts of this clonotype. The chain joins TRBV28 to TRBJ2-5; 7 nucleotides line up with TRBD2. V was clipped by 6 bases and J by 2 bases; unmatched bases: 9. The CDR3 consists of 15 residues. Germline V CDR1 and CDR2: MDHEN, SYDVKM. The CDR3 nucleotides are TGTGCCAGCAGCTCAGCGGGACCCCGGCAAGAGACCCAGTACTTC. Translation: CASSSAGPRQETQYF.

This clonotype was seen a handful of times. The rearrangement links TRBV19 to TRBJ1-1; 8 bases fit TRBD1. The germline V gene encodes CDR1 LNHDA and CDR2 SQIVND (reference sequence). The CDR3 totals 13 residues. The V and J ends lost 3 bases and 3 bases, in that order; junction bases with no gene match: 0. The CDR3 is CASSMDRDTEAFF. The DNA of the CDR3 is TGTGCCAGTAGTATGGACAGGGACACTGAAGCTTTCTTT.